A selection of T cell receptor beta chains follows, all from one sample in a study of blood T cell repertoires in COVID-19. Profiled with immunoSEQ multiplex PCR; TCRdb holds only in-frame clones, not every one. This table holds 170,000 or so clones, 70% to 90% found once. Sequences were obtained from peripheral blood. All receptors derive from a man aged 60 to 69 with COVID-19, enrolled during active disease. The CDR3 runs from the conserved cysteine through the conserved F or W. D genes are given only for firm matches. Expanded clones are given a class, and other clones once, few, many or no size at all.

-	TRBV2	-	TRBJ2-3	CASRRGISTDTQYF	TGTGCCAGCCGGCGGGGAATAAGCACAGATACGCAGTATTTT
-	TRBV18	TRBD1	TRBJ1-6	CASRGQGYNSPLHF	TGTGCCAGCCGGGGACAGGGGTATAATTCACCCCTCCACTTT
-	TRBV7-2	TRBD1	TRBJ1-5	CASSLDRGQSKPQHF	TGTGCCAGCAGCTTAGACAGGGGACAATCAAAACCCCAGCATTTT
-	TRBV11-3	-	TRBJ2-1	CASSLVGTLSYNEQFF	TGTGCCAGCAGCTTAGTCGGGACTCTCTCCTACAATGAGCAGTTCTTC
-	TRBV19	TRBD1	TRBJ1-1	CASTRQGARTEAFF	TGTGCCAGTACCCGACAGGGGGCAAGAACTGAAGCTTTCTTT
-	TRBV11-2	-	TRBJ1-1	CASSFGGTEAFF	TGTGCCAGCAGCTTCGGGGGAACTGAAGCTTTCTTT
-	TRBV6-5	-	TRBJ1-5	CASSSRQASNQPQHF	TGTGCCAGCAGTTCGCGACAGGCTAGCAATCAGCCCCAGCATTTT
once	TRBV24-1	-	TRBJ1-2	CATSDLAGGTYGYTF	TGTGCCACCAGTGATTTAGCCGGAGGGACCTATGGCTACACCTTC
-	TRBV30	-	TRBJ1-6	CAWSVLGSSYNSPLHF	TGTGCCTGGAGTGTACTGGGGAGCTCCTATAATTCACCCCTCCACTTT
-	TRBV2	-	TRBJ2-7	CASSGQQGSSYEQYF	TGTGCCAGCAGTGGTCAACAGGGAAGTTCCTACGAGCAGTACTTC
-	TRBV4-2	TRBD2	TRBJ2-1	CASSPASGATAYNEQFF	TGTGCCAGCAGCCCAGCTAGCGGGGCGACCGCCTACAATGAGCAGTTCTTC
-	TRBV19	TRBD1	TRBJ1-2	CASTRGQFGYTF	TGTGCCTCAACCAGGGGGCAATTTGGCTACACCTTC
-	TRBV9	TRBD2	TRBJ2-1	CASSVGLAEYNEQFF	TGTGCCAGCAGCGTAGGACTAGCGGAATACAATGAGCAGTTCTTC
-	TRBV7-2	-	TRBJ2-1	CASSLFRTNNEQFF	TGTGCCAGCAGCTTATTCCGGACAAACAATGAGCAGTTCTTC
-	TRBV4-2	TRBD2	TRBJ2-1	CASSRGLAASYNEQFF	TGTGCCAGCAGCCGGGGTCTAGCGGCTTCCTACAATGAGCAGTTCTTC
-	TRBV11-2	-	TRBJ2-1	CASSLQSQNSYNEQFF	TGTGCCAGCAGCCTGCAGTCCCAAAACTCCTACAATGAGCAGTTCTTC
-	TRBV6-1	-	TRBJ1-6	CASSDPGNSPLHF	TGTGCCAGCAGTGACCCAGGAAATTCACCCCTCCACTTT
-	TRBV28	-	TRBJ1-1	CAISRDINTEAFF	TGTGCCATCTCCCGGGACATCAACACTGAAGCTTTCTTT
-	TRBV7-6	-	TRBJ2-1	CASSPYGQTDNEQFF	TGTGCCAGCAGCCCCTACGGACAGACCGACAATGAGCAGTTCTTC
once	TRBV6-5	-	TRBJ1-5	CASSYSSSSGQPQHF	TGTGCCAGCAGTTACTCTAGCTCGAGTGGACAGCCCCAGCATTTT
-	TRBV19	TRBD1	TRBJ1-5	CASSGQGHQPQHF	TGTGCCAGTAGTGGACAGGGCCACCAGCCCCAGCATTTT
-	TRBV5-1	-	TRBJ2-5	CASSLGYRQETQYF	TGCGCCAGCAGCTTGGGGTACCGGCAAGAGACCCAGTACTTC
-	TRBV7-2	TRBD1	TRBJ1-5	CASSRDRGSNQPQHF	TGTGCCAGCAGCCGGGACAGGGGCAGCAATCAGCCCCAGCATTTT
once	TRBV6-5	-	TRBJ2-7	CASRSTAYEQYF	TGTGCCAGCAGATCTACAGCCTACGAGCAGTACTTC
-	TRBV6-6	TRBD2	TRBJ2-5	CASVAGGETQYF	TGTGCCAGCGTAGCGGGGGGAGAGACCCAGTACTTC
-	TRBV11-2	-	TRBJ1-3	CASSLTDNSGNTIYF	TGTGCCAGCAGCTTGACGGACAACTCTGGAAACACCATATATTTT
-	TRBV24-1	-	TRBJ1-2	CATSDPGGTNYGYTF	TGTGCCACCAGTGACCCCGGAGGGACGAACTATGGCTACACCTTC
few	TRBV25-1	TRBD2	TRBJ2-7	CASSLAGSYSYEQYF	TGTGCCAGCAGTCTAGCGGGGTCCTACTCCTACGAGCAGTACTTC
-	TRBV19	TRBD1	TRBJ1-3	CASSRTGSGNTIYF	TGTGCCAGTAGTAGGACAGGCTCTGGAAACACCATATATTTT
-	TRBV7-6	-	TRBJ2-1	CASSLSYQQFF	TGTGCCAGCAGCTTAAGCTACCAGCAGTTCTTC
-	TRBV19	TRBD1	TRBJ2-3	CASSIRKDRVTDTQYF	TGTGCCAGTAGTATTAGGAAGGACAGGGTCACAGATACGCAGTATTTT
-	TRBV25-1	TRBD2	TRBJ2-5	CASSEFEAGGGKKTQYF	TGTGCCAGCAGTGAATTCGAAGCGGGAGGGGGGAAAAAGACCCAGTACTTC
-	TRBV19	-	TRBJ1-5	CASSIRGNQPQHF	TGTGCCAGTAGTATAAGGGGGAATCAGCCCCAGCATTTT
-	TRBV19	-	TRBJ2-6	CASSIGAEAGANVLTF	TGTGCCAGTAGTATAGGTGCGGAGGCTGGGGCCAACGTCCTGACTTTC
-	TRBV10-3	-	TRBJ2-7	CAISETLRGAYEQYF	TGTGCCATCAGTGAGACTCTGCGGGGAGCCTACGAGCAGTACTTC
-	TRBV7-8	-	TRBJ1-2	CASSPSRSGVLANYGYTF	TGTGCCAGCAGCCCGTCAAGGTCAGGGGTCTTAGCTAACTATGGCTACACCTTC
-	TRBV5-1	-	TRBJ1-2	CASSLEGGYGYTF	TGCGCCAGCAGCTTGGAGGGAGGCTATGGCTACACCTTC